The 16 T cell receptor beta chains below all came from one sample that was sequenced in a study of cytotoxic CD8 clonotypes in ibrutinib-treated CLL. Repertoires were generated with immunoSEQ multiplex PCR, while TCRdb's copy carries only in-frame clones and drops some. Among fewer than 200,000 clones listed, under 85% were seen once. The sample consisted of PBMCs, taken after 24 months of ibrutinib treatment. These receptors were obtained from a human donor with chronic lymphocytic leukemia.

In nucleotides, the CDR3 is TGTGCCAGCAGCTCAGGGCCAAAGACCCAGTACTTC. Amino acids: CASSSGPKTQYF. The J gene is TRBJ2-5, the V gene TRBV28, with D possibly matching TRBD1 (5 bases). CDR3 length: 12 amino acids. Germline V gene lookup returns CDR1 MDHEN and CDR2 SYDVKM. The germline V and J ends were trimmed by 6 bases and 6 bases, with 11 bases remaining between them.

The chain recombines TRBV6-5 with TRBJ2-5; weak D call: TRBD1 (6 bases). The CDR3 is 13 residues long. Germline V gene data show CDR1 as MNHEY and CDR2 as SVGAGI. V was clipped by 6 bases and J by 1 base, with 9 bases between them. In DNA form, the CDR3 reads TGTGCCAGCAGGGCGGACAGCCAAGAGACCCAGTACTTC. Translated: CASRADSQETQYF.

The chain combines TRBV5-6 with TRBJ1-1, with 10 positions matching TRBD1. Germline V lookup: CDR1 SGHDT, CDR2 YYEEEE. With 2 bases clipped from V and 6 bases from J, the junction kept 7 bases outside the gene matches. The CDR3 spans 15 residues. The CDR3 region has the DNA TGTGCCAGCAGCTTCGGGGGACAGGGGATCCCTGAAGCTTTCTTT. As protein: CASSFGGQGIPEAFF.

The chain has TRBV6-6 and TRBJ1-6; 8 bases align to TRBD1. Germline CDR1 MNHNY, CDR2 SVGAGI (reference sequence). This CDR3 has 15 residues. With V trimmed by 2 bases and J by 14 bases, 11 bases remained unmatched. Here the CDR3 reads CASSYGQGRVGALHF. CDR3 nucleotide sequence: TGTGCCAGCAGTTACGGACAGGGCCGGGTAGGGGCCCTCCACTTT.

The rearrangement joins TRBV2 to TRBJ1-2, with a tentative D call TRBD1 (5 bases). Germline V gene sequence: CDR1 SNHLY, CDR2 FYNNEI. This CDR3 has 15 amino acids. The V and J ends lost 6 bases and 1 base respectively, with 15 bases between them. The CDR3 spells CASSHAATVNYGYTF. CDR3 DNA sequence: TGTGCCAGCAGCCACGCCGCGACAGTTAACTATGGCTACACCTTC.

The CDR3 DNA reads TGTGCCAGCAGCTTAGAAGGGGACTCCTACGAGCAGTACTTC. This encodes CASSLEGDSYEQYF. V usage is TRBV7-6 and J usage is TRBJ2-7, with D possibly TRBD1 on 5 matching bases. This CDR3 has 14 amino acids. Trimming cost V 1 base and J 0 bases, with 7 bases left between them. The germline V gene encodes CDR1 SGHVS and CDR2 FNYEAQ.

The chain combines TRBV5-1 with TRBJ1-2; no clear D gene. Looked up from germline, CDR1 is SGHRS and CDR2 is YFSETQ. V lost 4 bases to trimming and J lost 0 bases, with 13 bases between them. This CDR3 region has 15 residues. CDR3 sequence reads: CASSTSTSTNYGYTF. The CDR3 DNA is TGCGCCAGCAGCACCTCAACTTCCACTAACTATGGCTACACCTTC.

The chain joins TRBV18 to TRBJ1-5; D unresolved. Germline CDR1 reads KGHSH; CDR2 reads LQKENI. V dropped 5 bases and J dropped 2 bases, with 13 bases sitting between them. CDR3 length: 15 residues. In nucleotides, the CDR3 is TGTGCCAGCTCAACTACGGCTATGGGCAATCAGCCCCAGCATTTT. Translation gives CASSTTAMGNQPQHF.

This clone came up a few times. CDR3 protein: CASSSGDRVIQETQYF. CDR3 in DNA: TGTGCCAGTAGTTCCGGGGACAGGGTTATCCAAGAGACCCAGTACTTC. The J gene is TRBJ2-5, the V gene TRBV19, with 9 bases that match TRBD1. The CDR3 contains 16 residues. The germline V gene has CDR1 LNHDA and CDR2 SQIVND (reference sequence). The junction had 8 bases not matched to a gene; V was cut back by 5 bases and J by 1 base.

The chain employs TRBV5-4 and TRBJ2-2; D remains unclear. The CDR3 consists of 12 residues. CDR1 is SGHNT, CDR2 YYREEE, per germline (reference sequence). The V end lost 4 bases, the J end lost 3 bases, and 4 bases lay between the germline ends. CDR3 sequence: CASSRYTGELFF. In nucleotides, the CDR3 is TGTGCCAGCAGCCGGTACACCGGGGAGCTGTTTTTT.

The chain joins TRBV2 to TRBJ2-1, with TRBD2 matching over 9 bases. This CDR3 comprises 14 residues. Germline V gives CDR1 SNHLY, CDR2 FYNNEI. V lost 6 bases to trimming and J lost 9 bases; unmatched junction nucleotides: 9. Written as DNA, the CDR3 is TGTGCCAGCAGAGGCGGGAGGGCCCAGCCTGAGCAGTTCTTC. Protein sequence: CASRGGRAQPEQFF. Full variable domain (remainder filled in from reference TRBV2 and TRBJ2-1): EPEVTQTPSHQVTQMGQEVILRCVPISNHLYFYWYRQILGQKVEFLVSFYNNEISEKSEIFDDQFSVERPDGSNFTLKIRSTKLEDSAMYFCASRGGRAQPEQFFGPGTRLTVL.

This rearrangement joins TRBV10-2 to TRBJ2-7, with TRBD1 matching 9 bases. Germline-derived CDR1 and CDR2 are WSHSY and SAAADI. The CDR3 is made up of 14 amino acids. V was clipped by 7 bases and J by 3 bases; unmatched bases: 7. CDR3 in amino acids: CASTGQGNYYEQYF. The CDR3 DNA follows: TGCGCCAGCACGGGACAGGGCAATTACTACGAGCAGTACTTC.

In nucleotides, the CDR3 is TGTGCCAGCAGCTGGGCGGCGGTGGAGACCCAGTACTTC. The encoded protein is CASSWAAVETQYF. This chain uses TRBV5-8 with TRBJ2-5; D is unclear. V was pared by 3 bases and J by 5 bases, with 11 bases between. The CDR3 extends over 13 amino acids. In germline, CDR1 is SGHTS, CDR2 YDEGEE. The whole variable domain, remainder taken from reference TRBV5-8 and TRBJ2-5, is EAGVTQSPTHLIKTRGQQATLRCSPISGHTSVYWYQQALGLGLQFLLWYDEGEERNRGNFPPRFSGRQFPNYSSELNVNALELEDSALYLCASSWAAVETQYFGPGTRLLVL.

The CDR3 nucleotides read TGTGCCAGCAGTGAAACCTTGACAGGGGGCTATGGCTACACCTTC. Protein sequence: CASSETLTGGYGYTF. V usage is TRBV25-1 and J usage is TRBJ1-2, with 9 nucleotides matching TRBD1. The CDR3 covers 15 residues. Trimming took 2 bases from V and 4 from J; bases not matched to a gene: 5. Germline lookup yields CDR1 MGHDK and CDR2 SYGVNS.

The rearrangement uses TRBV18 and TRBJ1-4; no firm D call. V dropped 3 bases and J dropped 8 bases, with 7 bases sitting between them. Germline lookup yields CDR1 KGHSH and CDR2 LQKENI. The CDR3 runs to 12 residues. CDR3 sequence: CASSPDREKLFF. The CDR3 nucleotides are TGTGCCAGCTCACCCGATAGGGAAAAACTGTTTTTT.

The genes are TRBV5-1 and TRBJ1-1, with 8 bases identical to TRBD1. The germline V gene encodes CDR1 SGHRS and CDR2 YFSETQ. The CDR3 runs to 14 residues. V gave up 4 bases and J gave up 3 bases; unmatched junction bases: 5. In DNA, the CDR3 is TGCGCCAGCAGCGGTGGACAGGGCCACACTGAAGCTTTCTTT. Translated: CASSGGQGHTEAFF.